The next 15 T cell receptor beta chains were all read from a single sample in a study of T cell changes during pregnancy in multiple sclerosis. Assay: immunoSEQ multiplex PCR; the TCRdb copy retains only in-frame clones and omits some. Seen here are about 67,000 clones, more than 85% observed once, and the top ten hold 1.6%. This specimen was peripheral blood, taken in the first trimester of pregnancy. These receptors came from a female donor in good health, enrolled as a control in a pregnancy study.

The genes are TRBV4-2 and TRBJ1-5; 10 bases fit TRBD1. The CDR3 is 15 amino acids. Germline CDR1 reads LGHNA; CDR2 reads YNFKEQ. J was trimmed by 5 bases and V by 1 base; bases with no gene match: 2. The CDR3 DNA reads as TGTGCCAGCAGCCAAGTGACAGGGGGCGATCAGCCCCAGCATTTT. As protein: CASSQVTGGDQPQHF.

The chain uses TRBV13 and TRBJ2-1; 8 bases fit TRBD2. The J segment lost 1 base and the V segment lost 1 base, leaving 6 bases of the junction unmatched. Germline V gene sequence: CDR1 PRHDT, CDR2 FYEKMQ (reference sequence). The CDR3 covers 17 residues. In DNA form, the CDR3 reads TGTGCCAGCAGCTTAGTTACTAGCGGAAATTCCTACAATGAGCAGTTCTTC. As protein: CASSLVTSGNSYNEQFF.

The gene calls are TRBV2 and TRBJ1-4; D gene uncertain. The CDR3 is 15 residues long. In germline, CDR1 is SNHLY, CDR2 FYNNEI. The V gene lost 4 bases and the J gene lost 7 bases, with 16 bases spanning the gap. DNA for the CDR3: TGTGCCAGCAGTGCCAACGACTACGGTCCTGAAAAACTGTTTTTT. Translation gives CASSANDYGPEKLFF. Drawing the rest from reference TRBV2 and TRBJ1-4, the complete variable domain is EPEVTQTPSHQVTQMGQEVILRCVPISNHLYFYWYRQILGQKVEFLVSFYNNEISEKSEIFDDQFSVERPDGSNFTLKIRSTKLEDSAMYFCASSANDYGPEKLFFGSGTQLSVL.

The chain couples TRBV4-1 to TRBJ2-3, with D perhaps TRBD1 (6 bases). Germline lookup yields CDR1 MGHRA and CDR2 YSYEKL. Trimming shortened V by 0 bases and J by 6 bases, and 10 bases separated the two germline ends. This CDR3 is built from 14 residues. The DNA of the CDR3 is TGCGCCAGCAGCCAAGAGCACAGGGCGGATACGCAGTATTTT. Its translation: CASSQEHRADTQYF.

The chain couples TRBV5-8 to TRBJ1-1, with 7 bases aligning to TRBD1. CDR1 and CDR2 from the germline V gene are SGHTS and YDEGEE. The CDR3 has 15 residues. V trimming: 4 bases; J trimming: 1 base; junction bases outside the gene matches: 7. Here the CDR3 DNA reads TGTGCCAGCAGCGAGCGACAGGGTCGGAACACTGAAGCTTTCTTT. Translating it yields CASSERQGRNTEAFF.

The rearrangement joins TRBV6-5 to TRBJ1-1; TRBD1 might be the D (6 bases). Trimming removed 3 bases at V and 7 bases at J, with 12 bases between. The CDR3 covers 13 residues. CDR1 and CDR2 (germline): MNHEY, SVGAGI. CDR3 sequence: CASSYGGASEAFF. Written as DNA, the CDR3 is TGTGCCAGCAGTTATGGGGGGGCGAGTGAAGCTTTCTTT.

As DNA, the CDR3 is TGTGCCAGTAGTATAGTACCAGGAGGTCAGCCCCAGCATTTT. Its translation: CASSIVPGGQPQHF. The chain uses TRBV19 and TRBJ1-5; D is ambiguous. Trimming removed 1 base from V and 6 bases from J, with 10 bases in between. Germline V gene data show CDR1 as LNHDA and CDR2 as SQIVND (reference sequence). This CDR3 contains 14 residues.

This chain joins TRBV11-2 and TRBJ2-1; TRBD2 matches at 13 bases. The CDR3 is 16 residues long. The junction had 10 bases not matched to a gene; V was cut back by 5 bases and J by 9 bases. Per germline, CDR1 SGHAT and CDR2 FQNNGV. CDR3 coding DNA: TGTGCCAGCAGCCTGCTAGGACTAGCGGGAGCGGCTGAGCAGTTCTTC. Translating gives CASSLLGLAGAAEQFF.

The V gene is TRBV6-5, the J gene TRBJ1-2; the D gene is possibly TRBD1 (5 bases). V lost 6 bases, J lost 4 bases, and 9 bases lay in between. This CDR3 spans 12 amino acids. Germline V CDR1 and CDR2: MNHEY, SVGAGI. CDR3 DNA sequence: TGTGCCAGCAGCCGGGGGGGCTATGGCTACACCTTC. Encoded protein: CASSRGGYGYTF.

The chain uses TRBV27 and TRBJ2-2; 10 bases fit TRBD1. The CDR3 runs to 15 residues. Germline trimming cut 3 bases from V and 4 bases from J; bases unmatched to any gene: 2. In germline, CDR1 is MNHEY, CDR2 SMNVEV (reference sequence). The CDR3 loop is CASSFDRGLTGELFF. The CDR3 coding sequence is TGTGCCAGCAGTTTTGACAGGGGGCTCACCGGGGAGCTGTTTTTT.

The CDR3 here is CASSYSRHPDYNEQFF. As DNA, the CDR3 is TGTGCCAGCAGTTACTCGAGGCACCCCGATTACAATGAGCAGTTCTTC. The chain is built from TRBV6-6 and TRBJ2-1; unclear D gene. There are 16 residues in the CDR3. Deletions cut 0 bases from V and 4 bases from J, with 13 bases between. CDR1 and CDR2 (germline): MNHNY, SVGAGI (reference sequence).

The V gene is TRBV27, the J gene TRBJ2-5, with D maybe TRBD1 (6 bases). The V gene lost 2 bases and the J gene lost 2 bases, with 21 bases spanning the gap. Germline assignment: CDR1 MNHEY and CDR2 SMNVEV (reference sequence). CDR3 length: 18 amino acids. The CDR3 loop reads CASSLQGTVLLPQETQYF. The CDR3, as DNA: TGTGCCAGCAGTTTACAGGGGACCGTGCTTTTACCACAAGAGACCCAGTACTTC.

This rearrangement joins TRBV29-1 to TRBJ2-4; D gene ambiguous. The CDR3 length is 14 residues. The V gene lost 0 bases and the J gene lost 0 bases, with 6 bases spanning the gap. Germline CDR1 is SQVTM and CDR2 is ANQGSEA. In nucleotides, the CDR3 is TGCAGCGTTGAAGAACAGCTAGCCAAAAACATTCAGTACTTC. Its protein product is CSVEEQLAKNIQYF.

CDR3: CASNRQSNQPQHF. In DNA, the CDR3 is TGTGCCAGCAATCGACAGTCCAATCAGCCCCAGCATTTT. The V and J genes are TRBV28 and TRBJ1-5; maybe TRBD1 (5 bases). V lost 7 bases to trimming and J lost 3 bases, with 10 bases between them. The germline V gene has CDR1 MDHEN and CDR2 SYDVKM. The CDR3 extends over 13 amino acids. Full variable domain (rest looked up from reference TRBV28 and TRBJ1-5): DVKVTQSSRYLVKRTGEKVFLECVQDMDHENMFWYRQDPGLGLRLIYFSYDVKMKEKGDIPEGYSVSREKKERFSLILESASTNQTSMYLCASNRQSNQPQHFGDGTRLSIL.

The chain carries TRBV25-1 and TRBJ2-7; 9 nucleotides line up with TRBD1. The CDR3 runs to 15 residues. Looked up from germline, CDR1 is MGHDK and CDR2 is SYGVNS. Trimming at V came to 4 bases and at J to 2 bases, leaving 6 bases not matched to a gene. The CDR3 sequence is CASSGLRDRAYEQYF. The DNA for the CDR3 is TGTGCCAGCAGTGGACTCCGGGACAGGGCCTACGAGCAGTACTTC.